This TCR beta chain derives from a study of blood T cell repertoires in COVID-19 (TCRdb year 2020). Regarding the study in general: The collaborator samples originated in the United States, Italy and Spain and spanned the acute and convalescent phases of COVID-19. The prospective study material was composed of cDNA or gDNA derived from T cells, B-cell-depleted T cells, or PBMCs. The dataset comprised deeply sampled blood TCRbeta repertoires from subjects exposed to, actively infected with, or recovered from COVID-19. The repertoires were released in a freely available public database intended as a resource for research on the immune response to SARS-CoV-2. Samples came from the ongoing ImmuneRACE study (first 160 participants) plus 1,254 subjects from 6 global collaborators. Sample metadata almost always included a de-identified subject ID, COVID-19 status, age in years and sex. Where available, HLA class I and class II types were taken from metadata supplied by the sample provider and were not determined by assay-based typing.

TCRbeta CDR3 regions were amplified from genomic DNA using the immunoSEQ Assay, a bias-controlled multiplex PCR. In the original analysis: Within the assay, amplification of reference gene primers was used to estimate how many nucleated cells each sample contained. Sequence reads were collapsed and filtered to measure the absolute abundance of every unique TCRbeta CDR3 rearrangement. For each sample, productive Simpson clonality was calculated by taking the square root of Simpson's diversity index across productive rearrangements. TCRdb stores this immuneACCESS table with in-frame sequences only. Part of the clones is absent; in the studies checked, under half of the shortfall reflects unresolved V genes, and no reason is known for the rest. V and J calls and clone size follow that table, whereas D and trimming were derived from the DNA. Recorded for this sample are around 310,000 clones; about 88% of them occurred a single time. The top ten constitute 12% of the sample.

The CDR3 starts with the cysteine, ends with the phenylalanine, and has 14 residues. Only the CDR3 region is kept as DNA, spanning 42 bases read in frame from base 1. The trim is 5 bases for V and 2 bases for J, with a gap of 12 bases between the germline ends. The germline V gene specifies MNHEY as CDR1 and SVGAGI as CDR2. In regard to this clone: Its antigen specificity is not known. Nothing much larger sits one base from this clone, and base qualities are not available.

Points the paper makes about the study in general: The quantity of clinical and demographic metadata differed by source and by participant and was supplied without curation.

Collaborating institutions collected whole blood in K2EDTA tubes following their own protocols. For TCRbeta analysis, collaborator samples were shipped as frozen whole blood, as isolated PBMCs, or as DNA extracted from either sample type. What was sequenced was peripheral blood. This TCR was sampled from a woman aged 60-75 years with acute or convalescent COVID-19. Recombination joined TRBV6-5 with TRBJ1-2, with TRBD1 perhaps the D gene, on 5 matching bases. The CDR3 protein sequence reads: CASSPNWGNYGYTF. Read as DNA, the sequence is TGTGCCAGCAGTCCGAATTGGGGCAACTATGGCTACACCTTC.